This T cell receptor beta chain was obtained from a study of chemoradiotherapy in HPV16-positive cancers. Concerning this clone itself: Its specificity is not known.

Sequenced by immunoSEQ multiplex PCR; TCRdb stores in-frame clones only, minus some. The table records around 30,000 clones, roughly 90% of them present only once. The ends lost 7 bases at V and 2 bases at J; junction bases unmatched: 7. Germline loops: CDR1 SGHRS, CDR2 YFSETQ. This CDR3 spans 14 amino acids. Study-wide points: The functional HPV-specific definition rests on just a couple of HPV16-positive patients. Candidate HPV-specific clones and E7-related TCR motifs grew in tumor during treatment.

The origin of this receptor is a human donor with HPV-associated anogenital cancer. V and J are TRBV5-1 and TRBJ2-5, with 8 bases that match TRBD2. The sequencing used blood, collected from a patient who underwent chemoradiotherapy. CDR3 coding DNA: TGCGCCAGCGGTCGGGGGGGGCAGCAAGAGACCCAGTACTTC. Its protein is CASGRGGQQETQYF.